The clone carrying this TCR beta chain has just a few counts. What it binds is not known. The protocol was immunoSEQ multiplex PCR, while the TCRdb copy is restricted to in-frame clones and leaves out a portion. In the table there are over 40,000 clones, roughly 89% of which are singletons. The germline V gene encodes CDR1 SGHKS and CDR2 YYEKEE (reference sequence). V gave up 4 bases and J gave up 2 bases, with 13 bases separating them. There are 14 residues in the CDR3. Patients with autoimmune history or systemic immunosuppression were excluded. The data were taken from a study of OX40 agonist ivuxolimab in advanced cancers. Study background: Two cutaneous melanoma patients and one hepatocellular carcinoma patient, three in all, had partial responses. Findings and caveats of the study: The average count of expanded clones was higher among CD8+ T cells than among CD4+.

This sequence originates from an adult with an advanced solid tumor such as melanoma, head and neck, liver or kidney cancer. The input for sequencing was CD4+ or CD8+ T cells sorted from blood, taken in a trial of the OX40 agonist ivuxolimab. V gene TRBV5-5 combines with J gene TRBJ2-7; D perhaps matches TRBD1 (5 bases). The CDR3 sequence: CASSHWGDTYEQYF. The CDR3 DNA reads as TGTGCCAGCAGCCATTGGGGCGATACCTACGAGCAGTACTTC.